The rows below give T cell receptor beta chains drawn from one sample of a study of blood T cell repertoires in COVID-19. This table comes from immunoSEQ multiplex PCR, and its TCRdb copy is limited to in-frame clones, with some not included. The sample has more than 85,000 clones, approximately 86% seen once. Sequenced sample: peripheral blood. These receptors were obtained from a man aged 50 or older with COVID-19, enrolled during active disease. Each CDR3 is given with its conserved first and last residue. A D gene is named only where the DNA matches it firmly. Clone size is given for some rows only: seen once, a few or many times, or a class if the clone is expanded.

CDR3 length	V gene	J gene	D gene	clone size	CDR3 protein	CDR3 DNA
14	TRBV5-4	TRBJ1-6	TRBD1	once	CASSEGQSYSPLHF	TGTGCCAGCAGCGAGGGACAGAGTTATTCACCCCTCCACTTT
15	TRBV7-8	TRBJ1-1	NA	NA	CASSLGARMNTEAFF	TGTGCCAGCAGCTTAGGGGCCAGGATGAACACTGAAGCTTTCTTT
14	TRBV4-2	TRBJ1-2	NA	NA	CASSQLQINYGYTF	TGTGCCAGCAGCCAACTACAGATTAACTATGGCTACACCTTC
16	TRBV5-1	TRBJ2-5	TRBD2	NA	CASSLAGGGAVETQYF	TGCGCCAGCAGCTTGGCCGGCGGGGGGGCCGTAGAGACCCAGTACTTC
14	TRBV9	TRBJ2-2	NA	NA	CASSVGRTTGELFF	TGTGCCAGCAGCGTAGGTAGAACCACCGGGGAGCTGTTTTTT
14	TRBV10-3	TRBJ1-2	NA	NA	CATKTPGTNYGYTF	TGTGCCACAAAAACACCCGGGACAAACTATGGCTACACCTTC
13	TRBV10-3	TRBJ2-1	TRBD1	NA	CAIRPTGDDEQFF	TGTGCCATCAGACCCACAGGGGACGATGAGCAGTTCTTC
14	TRBV9	TRBJ1-3	NA	NA	CASSVDSSGNTIYF	TGTGCCAGCAGCGTAGACAGTTCTGGAAACACCATATATTTT
18	TRBV21-1	TRBJ1-4	NA	NA	CASSKRSGDMNSNEKLFF	TGTGCCAGCAGCAAACGATCGGGGGATATGAATTCGAATGAAAAACTGTTTTTT
16	TRBV2	TRBJ1-4	TRBD1	NA	CASSSLDRGNWEKLFF	TGTGCCAGCAGTTCCCTCGACAGGGGAAATTGGGAAAAACTGTTTTTT
14	TRBV21-1	TRBJ2-7	NA	NA	CASSFSSGFCEQYF	TGTGCCAGCAGCTTTTCGTCAGGGTTTTGCGAGCAGTACTTC
15	TRBV5-1	TRBJ1-1	NA	once	CASSLIQGRNTEAFF	TGCGCCAGCAGCTTGATCCAGGGGAGGAACACTGAAGCTTTCTTT
16	TRBV14	TRBJ1-1	NA	NA	CASSQRGRGWDTEAFF	TGTGCCAGCAGCCAACGTGGAAGGGGATGGGACACTGAAGCTTTCTTT
18	TRBV7-9	TRBJ2-2	TRBD2	NA	CASSLAGLAGALTGELFF	TGTGCCAGCAGCTTAGCGGGCCTAGCGGGGGCCCTGACCGGGGAGCTGTTTTTT
12	TRBV6-5	TRBJ2-1	NA	NA	CATDTGNNEQFF	TGTGCCACCGACACAGGGAACAATGAGCAGTTCTTC
14	TRBV28	TRBJ1-5	NA	NA	CASSFGQGSQPQHF	TGTGCCAGCAGTTTCGGTCAGGGAAGTCAGCCCCAGCATTTT
17	TRBV6-4	TRBJ1-5	NA	NA	CASRGPGWGGCNQPQHF	TGTGCCAGCAGGGGGCCAGGGTGGGGAGGCTGCAATCAGCCCCAGCATTTT
18	TRBV15	TRBJ1-6	TRBD1	NA	CATSTRMLTGFGNSPLHF	TGTGCCACCAGCACGCGGATGCTGACAGGGTTTGGAAATTCACCCCTCCACTTT
12	TRBV11-2	TRBJ1-2	NA	NA	CASSAHRDGYTF	TGTGCCAGCAGCGCACACAGGGACGGCTACACCTTC
13	TRBV5-1	TRBJ1-2	TRBD1	NA	CASSGGQNYGYTF	TGCGCCAGCAGCGGGGGACAGAACTATGGCTACACCTTC
16	TRBV30	TRBJ1-1	TRBD1	NA	CAWSPGGRGRSTEAFF	TGTGCCTGGAGTCCCGGAGGCAGGGGGCGGTCCACTGAAGCTTTCTTT
16	TRBV5-5	TRBJ1-4	NA	NA	CASSLMAADFNEKLFF	TGTGCCAGCAGCTTAATGGCGGCAGATTTTAATGAAAAACTGTTTTTT
16	TRBV28	TRBJ1-1	TRBD1	NA	CASSNPGQASWGEAFF	TGTGCCAGCAGTAACCCGGGACAGGCCTCATGGGGTGAAGCTTTCTTT
17	TRBV7-6	TRBJ2-1	TRBD1	NA	CASSLVLPGQGYNEQFF	TGTGCCAGCAGCTTAGTTTTGCCGGGACAGGGTTACAATGAGCAGTTCTTC
19	TRBV11-2	TRBJ2-1	TRBD2	NA	CASSSLRLAGGSPYNEQFF	TGTGCCAGCAGCTCCCTTCGACTAGCGGGGGGCTCGCCCTACAATGAGCAGTTCTTC
12	TRBV30	TRBJ1-2	NA	NA	CACGGAGYGYTF	TGTGCCTGCGGTGGAGCGGGCTATGGCTACACCTTC
15	TRBV13	TRBJ2-3	NA	NA	CASSWRDYRTDTQYF	TGTGCCAGCAGCTGGCGGGATTATCGCACAGATACGCAGTATTTT
12	TRBV7-9	TRBJ1-6	TRBD1	NA	CASSLGTGPLHF	TGTGCCAGCAGCTTAGGGACAGGACCCCTCCACTTT
13	TRBV6-5	TRBJ1-6	NA	NA	CASKRELASPLHF	TGTGCCAGCAAGAGGGAGTTGGCTTCACCCCTCCACTTT
21	TRBV19	TRBJ1-5	NA	NA	CASSSHEVWQRSLYSNQPQHF	TGTGCCAGTAGTTCTCACGAGGTTTGGCAGCGCTCCCTTTATAGCAATCAGCCCCAGCATTTT
14	TRBV25-1	TRBJ2-1	TRBD1	once	CASSDGAGGNEQFF	TGTGCCAGCAGTGATGGAGCAGGGGGCAATGAGCAGTTCTTC
14	TRBV11-2	TRBJ1-1	NA	NA	CASSRGGMNTEAFF	TGTGCCAGCAGCAGGGGTGGGATGAACACTGAAGCTTTCTTT
14	TRBV24-1	TRBJ2-7	NA	few	CATSGGGLSYEQYF	TGTGCCACCAGTGGCGGGGGCCTATCCTACGAGCAGTACTTC
17	TRBV27	TRBJ1-5	NA	NA	CASSLFNRRGSNQPQHF	TGTGCCAGCAGTTTATTTAACAGGAGGGGTAGCAATCAGCCCCAGCATTTT
14	TRBV7-8	TRBJ1-3	NA	NA	CASSPRGSGNTIYF	TGTGCCAGCAGCCCCAGGGGTTCTGGAAACACCATATATTTT